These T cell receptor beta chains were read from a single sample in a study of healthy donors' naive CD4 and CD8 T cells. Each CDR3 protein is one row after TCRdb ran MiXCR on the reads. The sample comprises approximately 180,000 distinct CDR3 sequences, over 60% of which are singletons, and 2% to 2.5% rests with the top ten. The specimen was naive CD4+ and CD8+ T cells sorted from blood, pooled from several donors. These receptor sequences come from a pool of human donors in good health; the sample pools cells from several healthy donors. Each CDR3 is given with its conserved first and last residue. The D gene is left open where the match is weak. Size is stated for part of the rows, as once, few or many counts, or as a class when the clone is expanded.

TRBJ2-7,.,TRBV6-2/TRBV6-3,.,CASSPQTGLAPGEQYF,TGTGCCAGCAGTCCACAAACGGGACTCGCCCCGGGGGAGCAGTACTTC
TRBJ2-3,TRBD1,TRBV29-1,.,CSVATGETRVDTQYF,TGCAGCGTTGCGACAGGGGAAACTAGGGTAGATACGCAGTATTTT
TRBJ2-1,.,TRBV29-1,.,CSVEAPDSFYNEQFF,TGCAGCGTTGAAGCCCCTGACAGTTTCTACAATGAGCAGTTCTTC
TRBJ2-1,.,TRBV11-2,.,CASSPQSQRSRYNEQFF,TGTGCCAGCAGCCCGCAGTCACAGCGGTCTCGCTACAATGAGCAGTTCTTC
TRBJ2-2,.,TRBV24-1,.,CATSDVGRGTGELFF,TGTGCCACCAGCGATGTAGGGCGAGGCACCGGGGAGCTGTTTTTT
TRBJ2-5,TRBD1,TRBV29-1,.,CSVEDTHSRDRGDRETQYF,TGCAGCGTTGAAGATACCCACTCCCGGGACAGGGGTGACCGCGAGACCCAGTACTTC
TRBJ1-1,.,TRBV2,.,CASRGDMNTEAFF,TGTGCCAGCCGTGGGGATATGAACACTGAAGCTTTCTTT
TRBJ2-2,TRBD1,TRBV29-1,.,CSVGQAGELFF,TGCAGCGTCGGACAGGCCGGGGAGCTGTTTTTT
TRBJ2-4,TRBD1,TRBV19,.,CASSTTPQGTLAKNIQYF,TGTGCCAGTAGCACCACCCCACAGGGGACCCTAGCCAAAAACATTCAGTACTTC
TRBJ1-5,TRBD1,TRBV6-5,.,CASSYGQGLNQPQHF,TGTGCCAGCAGTTACGGACAGGGACTGAATCAGCCCCAGCATTTT
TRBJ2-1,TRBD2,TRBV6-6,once,CASTLGLSGYNEQFF,TGTGCCAGCACCCTAGGGCTTAGCGGGTACAATGAGCAGTTCTTC
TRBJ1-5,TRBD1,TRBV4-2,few,CASSQGQGSNQPQHF,TGTGCCAGCAGCCAAGGACAGGGGAGCAATCAGCCCCAGCATTTT
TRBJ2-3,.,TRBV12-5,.,CASGPGRKNTDTQYF,TGTGCTAGTGGCCCGGGACGCAAAAACACAGATACGCAGTATTTT
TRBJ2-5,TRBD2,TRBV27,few,CASSSLAGQETQYF,TGTGCCAGCAGTTCCTTAGCGGGCCAAGAGACCCAGTACTTC
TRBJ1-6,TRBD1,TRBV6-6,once,CASTETGGRSPLHF,TGTGCCAGCACCGAGACAGGGGGCAGATCACCCCTCCACTTT
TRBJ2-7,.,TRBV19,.,CASSTVSSYEQYF,TGTGCCAGTAGCACAGTGAGCTCCTACGAGCAGTACTTC
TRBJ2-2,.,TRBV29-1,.,CSVVPFLNTGELFF,TGCAGCGTTGTGCCGTTCTTGAACACCGGGGAGCTGTTTTTT
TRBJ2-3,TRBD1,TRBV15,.,CATSRFGEQGFGDTQYF,TGTGCCACCAGCAGATTTGGGGAACAGGGGTTCGGAGATACGCAGTATTTT
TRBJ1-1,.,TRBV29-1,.,CSVEAAAAGEAFF,TGCAGCGTTGAAGCGGCGGCCGCCGGTGAAGCTTTCTTT
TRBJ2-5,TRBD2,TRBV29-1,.,CSVLTTSGREETQYF,TGCAGCGTCCTCACGACTAGCGGAAGGGAAGAGACCCAGTACTTC
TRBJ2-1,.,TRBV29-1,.,CSVIGGSYNEQFF,TGCAGCGTCATAGGGGGCTCCTACAATGAGCAGTTCTTC
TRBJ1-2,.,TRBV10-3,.,CAISESRGTTYGYTF,TGTGCCATCAGTGAGTCCAGGGGAACTACCTATGGCTACACCTTC
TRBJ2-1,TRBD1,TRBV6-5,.,CASSEPGQLPNNEQFF,TGTGCCAGCAGTGAACCGGGACAGCTACCGAACAATGAGCAGTTCTTC
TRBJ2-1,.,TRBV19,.,CASSILQQWVGMGTEQFF,TGTGCCAGTAGTATACTCCAACAGTGGGTAGGCATGGGGACTGAGCAGTTCTTC
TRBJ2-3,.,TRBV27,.,CASIVRGYGFADTQYF,TGTGCCAGCATCGTCCGAGGGTACGGTTTCGCAGATACGCAGTATTTT
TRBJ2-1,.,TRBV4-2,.,CASSQVAQTIEYNEQFF,TGTGCCAGCAGCCAAGTTGCTCAGACCATAGAATACAATGAGCAGTTCTTC
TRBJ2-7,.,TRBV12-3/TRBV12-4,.,CASSLQGDEQYF,TGTGCCAGCAGTCTACAGGGAGACGAGCAGTACTTC
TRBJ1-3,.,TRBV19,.,CASSRGVGNTIYF,TGTGCCAGTAGTCGTGGCGTTGGAAACACCATATATTTT
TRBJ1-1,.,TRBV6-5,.,CASSSDGLNTEAFF,TGTGCCAGCAGCTCGGACGGTCTGAACACTGAAGCTTTCTTT
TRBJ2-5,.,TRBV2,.,CASSEQKETQYF,TGTGCCAGCAGTGAACAGAAAGAGACCCAGTACTTC
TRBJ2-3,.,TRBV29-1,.,CSVSGPSGADTQYF,TGCAGCGTGAGCGGGCCCTCGGGGGCAGATACGCAGTATTTT
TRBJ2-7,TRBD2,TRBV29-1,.,CSVEGSASGTYEQYF,TGCAGCGTTGAAGGATCGGCTAGCGGTACCTACGAGCAGTACTTC
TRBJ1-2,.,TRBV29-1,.,CSAVGDGYTF,TGCAGCGCCGTTGGTGATGGCTACACCTTC
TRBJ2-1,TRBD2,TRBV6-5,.,CASSGRGLAGSYNEQFF,TGTGCCAGCAGTGGGAGGGGACTAGCGGGCTCCTACAATGAGCAGTTCTTC
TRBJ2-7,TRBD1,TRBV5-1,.,CASSPRQGMYEQYF,TGTGCCAGCAGCCCCCGACAGGGAATGTACGAGCAGTACTTC
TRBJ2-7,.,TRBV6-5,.,CASSFNPDFANEQYF,TGTGCCAGCAGTTTCAACCCGGACTTCGCCAACGAGCAGTACTTC
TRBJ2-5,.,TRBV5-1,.,CASSLDRQETQYF,TGCGCCAGCAGCTTGGACAGACAAGAGACCCAGTACTTC
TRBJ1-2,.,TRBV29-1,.,CSVEDLFYGYTF,TGCAGCGTTGAAGACCTCTTCTATGGCTACACCTTC
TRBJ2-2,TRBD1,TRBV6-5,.,CASSYHRGGNTGELFF,TGTGCCAGCAGTTATCACAGGGGCGGGAACACCGGGGAGCTGTTTTTT
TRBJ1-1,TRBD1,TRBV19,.,CASSIPHGQGGIRTEAFF,TGTGCCAGTAGTATACCACACGGACAGGGAGGGATTCGGACTGAAGCTTTCTTT